These T cell receptor beta chains were read from a single sample in a study of blood T cell repertoires in COVID-19. The table came from immunoSEQ multiplex PCR; TCRdb's copy has only in-frame clones and leaves some out. The sample has 150,000 or so clones; around 85% are singletons. Material: PBMCs or T cells enriched from blood (not recorded which). The source of these receptors is a middle-aged man who had recovered from COVID-19. Both conserved end residues are part of each CDR3. The D gene is left open where the match is weak.

TRBD2	TRBV7-2	TRBJ2-5	TGTGCCAGCAGTCCCCGCGGGGGGGCCTTTTCGGAGACCCAGTACTTC	CASSPRGGAFSETQYF
.	TRBV19	TRBJ1-2	TGTGCCAGTAGTATAGTCGGGGAAAACTATGGCTACACCTTC	CASSIVGENYGYTF
.	TRBV5-1	TRBJ1-4	TGCGCCAGCAGCTTGGCCGGCGTGGGGGGTAATGAAAAACTGTTTTTT	CASSLAGVGGNEKLFF
.	TRBV30	TRBJ2-5	TGTGCCTGGAGTGTAAACAGGGTGCAAGAGACCCAGTACTTC	CAWSVNRVQETQYF
.	TRBV5-1	TRBJ2-5	TGCGCCAGCAGCTTCAGTCAGGGGCAGGAGACCCAGTACTTC	CASSFSQGQETQYF
.	TRBV18	TRBJ1-1	TGTGCCAGCTCACCCTCCCTTGGGCAGGCATACACTGAAGCTTTCTTT	CASSPSLGQAYTEAFF
.	TRBV7-8	TRBJ2-7	TGTGCCAGCAGCCGCCCTCCCCTCGAGCAGTACTTC	CASSRPPLEQYF
TRBD1	TRBV6-2/TRBV6-3	TRBJ1-5	TGTGCCAGCAGTTACTCAAGACAGGGGGCTTTGAGCAATCAGCCCCAGCATTTT	CASSYSRQGALSNQPQHF
TRBD2	TRBV27	TRBJ2-5	TGTGCCAGCAGTTTACTAGCGGGGGACCAAGAGACCCAGTACTTC	CASSLLAGDQETQYF
.	TRBV6-6	TRBJ2-7	TGTGCCAGCAGTTCCCTGACAACCGCCTACGAGCAGTACTTC	CASSSLTTAYEQYF
TRBD1	TRBV7-2	TRBJ1-1	TGTGCCAGCAGCCCGGACCCGCAGGGGGGCACTGAAGCTTTCTTT	CASSPDPQGGTEAFF
TRBD1	TRBV29-1	TRBJ1-2	TGCAGCGTTGGGGACAGGGGTGGCTACACCTTC	CSVGDRGGYTF
.	TRBV5-1	TRBJ2-7	TGCGCCAGCAGCTTGGCAGGGGCCGCCTACGAGCAGTACTTC	CASSLAGAAYEQYF
TRBD1	TRBV28	TRBJ2-1	TGTGCCAGCAGTTTCCTTACAGGGGGCTACAATGAGCAGTTCTTC	CASSFLTGGYNEQFF